The T cell receptor (beta chain) under discussion was sequenced for a study of tumor-infiltrating lymphocytes in primary liver carcinoma. Both RNA and DNA were isolated together from around 20-30 mg of bulk tissue that had not been sorted. Over 85% of the cells in every tumor sample were viable tumor cells. A constant-region primer primed TCR beta cDNA synthesis from about 0.55 ug of total RNA. For TCR beta, libraries were produced by three nested multiplex PCR rounds using slightly modified ARM-PCR. The first two PCR rounds used TRBV1-TRBV30 primers with a Cbeta primer, around 10 cycles each. TCRdb re-derived calls from the multiplex PCR reads in MiXCR, one entry per CDR3 protein. The sample records about 70,000 distinct CDR3 sequences, about 72% being singletons. The germline V gene has CDR1 MNHEY and CDR2 SVGAGI. The CDR3 is 15 amino acids. Points on this clonotype: The junction differs from germline at one of its ends, possibly a read error.

The source of this sequence is a man aged 35 to 55 with primary liver carcinoma and hepatitis B virus infection. Sequenced sample: liver tumor tissue from sampling region 4. The sample's subset: tumor region T4, right-lateral pole. The chain links TRBV6-5 to TRBJ2-1; 7 bases agree with TRBD1. CDR3 protein: CASSKQGSSYNERFF. DNA of the CDR3: TGTGCCAGCAGCAAACAGGGGAGCTCCTACAATGAGCGGTTTTTC.